The clone carrying this TCR beta chain showed up just a few times. The data were obtained in a study of blood T cell repertoires in COVID-19. Study details: PBMCs, B-cell-depleted T cells, or T cells provided the cDNA or gDNA that made up the material.

Germline assignment: CDR1 PRHDT and CDR2 FYEKMQ (reference sequence). The CDR3 contains 13 residues. The trim removed 6 bases at V and 6 bases at J, leaving 7 bases unmatched. Clones were read by immunoSEQ multiplex PCR, and TCRdb kept only the in-frame ones, dropping some. The top ten hold more than 4.5% of the sample, which has 75,000 to 100,000 clones, around 90% seen once. Sequencing used peripheral blood. This receptor was obtained from a man aged 60 to 75 with acute or convalescent COVID-19. The V gene is TRBV13, the J gene TRBJ1-1; 7 nucleotides match TRBD1. The CDR3 DNA reads TGTGCCAGCAGTTCCGGGACAGCCGCTGAAGCTTTCTTT. It is translated as CASSSGTAAEAFF.